The 32 T cell receptor beta chains reported below all come from one sample, sequenced in a study of high-grade serous ovarian cancer treatment subgroups. Tumor samples were obtained before definitive surgery or chemotherapy. Data came from immunoSEQ multiplex PCR; TCRdb stores just in-frame clones and leaves some out. In the table there are 12,000 to 15,000 clones, 86% of which are singletons. Sample: tumor tissue. The receptors shown here come from a human donor with high-grade serous ovarian cancer.

The genes are TRBV19 and TRBJ1-4, with D perhaps TRBD1 (6 bases). The germline gives CDR1 LNHDA, CDR2 SQIVND (reference sequence). Between the trimmed V and J ends, which lost 3 bases and 7 bases, there was a span of 12 bases. The CDR3 has 14 residues. Written as DNA, the CDR3 is TGTGCCAGTAGTATCGACAGGCCCCGTGAAAAACTGTTTTTT. It encodes CASSIDRPREKLFF.

The chain carries TRBV14 and TRBJ2-3, with D possibly matching TRBD2 (5 bases). CDR1 and CDR2 from the germline V gene are SGHDN and FVKESK. The CDR3 has 14 residues. Trimming took off 0 bases at V and 8 bases at J, with 12 bases between the two ends. The CDR3, as DNA: TGTGCCAGCAGCCAAGAAGCGTACGGGGTTACGCAGTATTTT. It specifies CASSQEAYGVTQYF.

The J gene is TRBJ2-1, the V gene TRBV7-3; 9 bases are shared with TRBD2. There are 14 residues in the CDR3. J lost 3 bases, V lost 5 bases, and 2 bases had no gene match. From germline, CDR1 is SGHTA and CDR2 FQGTGA. In DNA, the CDR3 is TGTGCCAGCAGCCCTAGCGGGGTCTACAATGAGCAGTTCTTC. As protein: CASSPSGVYNEQFF.

The chain recombines TRBV29-1 with TRBJ2-7, with TRBD1 matching over 7 bases. J gave up 2 bases and V 7 bases, and 5 bases lay outside the gene matches. Germline assignment: CDR1 SQVTM and CDR2 ANQGSEA. This CDR3 has 12 residues. CDR3 amino acids: CSARQGPYEQYF. In DNA, the CDR3 is TGCAGCGCCAGACAGGGTCCCTACGAGCAGTACTTC.

The J gene is TRBJ2-1, the V gene TRBV9; D unclear. Germline V gene sequence: CDR1 SGDLS, CDR2 YYNGEE. Trimming removed 0 bases at V and 4 bases at J, with 17 bases between. The CDR3 consists of 17 residues. Written as DNA, the CDR3 is TGTGCCAGCAGCGTAGGAGGATGGGGAACTGGGTACAATGAGCAGTTCTTC. It yields the protein CASSVGGWGTGYNEQFF.

V usage is TRBV6-5 and J usage is TRBJ1-4; 8 bases match TRBD1. CDR1 and CDR2 from the germline V gene are MNHEY and SVGAGI. V lost 4 bases to trimming and J lost 7 bases; unmatched junction nucleotides: 8. The CDR3 spans 15 residues. DNA of the CDR3: TGTGCCAGCAGTTGGTCCGGACAGGGTGGTGAAAAACTGTTTTTT. This translates into CASSWSGQGGEKLFF.

V and J are TRBV28 and TRBJ2-5; 7 positions agree with TRBD2. V dropped 3 bases and J dropped 5; count of bases not matched to a gene: 18. The CDR3 is 18 residues long. CDR1 MDHEN and CDR2 SYDVKM come from the germline V gene. The CDR3 loop reads CASSFLRSFSKAGETQYF. The CDR3 nucleotides read TGTGCCAGCAGTTTCCTCAGGTCCTTTTCGAAAGCGGGGGAGACCCAGTACTTC.

V is TRBV10-3 and J is TRBJ2-3; the D gene is possibly TRBD2 (5 bases). V was cut by 4 bases and J by 11 bases, with 10 bases left in between. Per the germline V gene, CDR1 is ENHRY and CDR2 is SYGVKD. The CDR3 has 11 residues. The CDR3 here is CAISGGGRQYF. The CDR3 nucleotides are TGTGCCATCAGTGGGGGTGGGAGGCAGTATTTT.

The chain carries TRBV5-1 and TRBJ2-7; 7 nucleotides align to TRBD2. CDR3 length equals 14 residues. Germline lookup yields CDR1 SGHRS and CDR2 YFSETQ. Trimming took 4 bases from V and 2 from J; bases not matched to a gene: 6. The CDR3 coding sequence is TGCGCCAGCAGCCCAGGACTAGACCCCTACGAGCAGTACTTC. Amino acid sequence: CASSPGLDPYEQYF.

V usage is TRBV5-1 and J usage is TRBJ1-2; D is undetermined. Trimming took off 4 bases at V and 0 bases at J, with 7 bases between the two ends. This CDR3 has 13 residues. CDR1 SGHRS and CDR2 YFSETQ come from the germline V gene. The CDR3 nucleotides are TGCGCCAGCAGCCAAGACCCTAACTATGGCTACACCTTC. This codes for CASSQDPNYGYTF.

This clone was counted only a few times. The rearrangement uses TRBV10-2 and TRBJ2-2, with D uncertain. Deletions cut 0 bases from V and 6 bases from J, with 5 bases between. There are 13 residues in the CDR3. In germline, CDR1 is WSHSY, CDR2 SAAADI. The CDR3 DNA sequence: TGCGCCAGCAGTGAGTCGTACGCCGGGGAGCTGTTTTTT. It yields the protein CASSESYAGELFF.

This chain uses TRBV10-3 with TRBJ2-5, with 11 bases matching TRBD1. V lost 10 bases, J lost 5 bases, and 6 bases stayed unmatched. Germline V gene data show CDR1 as ENHRY and CDR2 as SYGVKD. The CDR3 spans 13 residues. The chain's CDR3 is CATTGTGGETQYF. The CDR3 DNA follows: TGTGCCACCACGGGGACAGGGGGTGAGACCCAGTACTTC.

This rearrangement joins TRBV19 to TRBJ2-1; D gene uncertain. The germline V gene encodes CDR1 LNHDA and CDR2 SQIVND (reference sequence). Trimming cost V 1 base and J 4 bases, with 8 bases left between them. The CDR3 sequence is 14 residues long. CDR3 loop: CASSIGAEYNEQFF. CDR3 coding DNA: TGTGCCAGTAGTATAGGCGCTGAGTACAATGAGCAGTTCTTC. The entire variable domain, with the rest obtained from reference TRBV19 and TRBJ2-1, is as follows: DGGITQSPKYLFRKEGQNVTLSCEQNLNHDAMYWYRQDPGQGLRLIYYSQIVNDFQKGDIAEGYSVSREKKESFPLTVTSAQKNPTAFYLCASSIGAEYNEQFFGPGTRLTVL.

The chain carries TRBV27 and TRBJ1-6; 8 nucleotides agree with TRBD1. The germline V gene encodes CDR1 MNHEY and CDR2 SMNVEV (reference sequence). V was clipped by 8 bases and J by 11 bases; unmatched bases: 11. The CDR3 is made up of 14 amino acids. CDR3 sequence (DNA): TGTGCCAGCTCCCTTGACAGGGGTCGTCCACCCCTCCACTTT. Encoded protein: CASSLDRGRPPLHF.

The CDR3 sequence is CASSRTLGQETQYF. The CDR3 nucleotides read TGTGCCAGCAGCCGGACTTTGGGGCAAGAGACCCAGTACTTC. The chain is built from TRBV5-6 and TRBJ2-5, with D possibly being TRBD2 (5 bases). Germline CDR1 is SGHDT and CDR2 is YYEEEE. Trimming left V 4 bases short and J 2 bases short, with 12 bases between. This CDR3 has 14 amino acids. Drawing the rest from reference TRBV5-6 and TRBJ2-5, the complete variable domain is DAGVTQSPTHLIKTRGQQVTLRCSPKSGHDTVSWYQQALGQGPQFIFQYYEEEERQRGNFPDRFSGHQFPNYSSELNVNALLLGDSALYLCASSRTLGQETQYFGPGTRLLVL.

The chain is built from TRBV6-1 and TRBJ2-2, with D hard to call. This CDR3 region has 15 residues. Germline V gene lookup returns CDR1 MNHNS and CDR2 SASEGT. Trimming removed 4 bases from V and 0 bases from J, with 9 bases in between. The CDR3 DNA is TGTGCCAGCAGTGTGGCCACACCGAACACCGGGGAGCTGTTTTTT. As protein: CASSVATPNTGELFF.

This chain links TRBV7-9 with TRBJ2-7; 8 bases are shared with TRBD2. The ends lost 7 bases at V and 3 bases at J; junction bases unmatched: 5. The CDR3 spans 13 residues. Germline V lookup: CDR1 SEHNR, CDR2 FQNEAQ (reference sequence). CDR3 bases: TGTGCCAGCACACGGGGGGGAGACTACGAGCAGTACTTC. Protein: CASTRGGDYEQYF.

V is TRBV9 and J is TRBJ2-1; D gene uncertain. Germline values: CDR1 SGDLS, CDR2 YYNGEE. The CDR3 is made up of 15 amino acids. V was pared by 0 bases and J by 6 bases, with 13 bases between. This CDR3 is CASSVVGLFGNEQFF. For the CDR3, the DNA is TGTGCCAGCAGCGTAGTAGGGTTATTCGGCAATGAGCAGTTCTTC.

This chain joins TRBV11-2 and TRBJ1-6; no clear D gene. CDR3 length equals 14 residues. CDR1 is SGHAT, CDR2 FQNNGV, per germline. V was clipped by 2 bases and J by 8 bases, with 10 bases between them. In DNA form, the CDR3 reads TGTGCCAGCAGCTTACCGTCAGTAGATTCACCCCTCCACTTT. Its protein is CASSLPSVDSPLHF.

The rearrangement links TRBV29-1 to TRBJ2-7; D is uncertain. The CDR3 runs 12 residues. Germline V gives CDR1 SQVTM, CDR2 ANQGSEA. V shed 4 bases and J shed 3 bases, with 10 bases lying between them. The CDR3 DNA reads as TGCAGCGTTGGTTCACAGAGCTACGAGCAGTACTTC. It translates to CSVGSQSYEQYF.

The chain uses TRBV10-3 and TRBJ2-3; 9 nucleotides agree with TRBD1. CDR1 is ENHRY, CDR2 SYGVKD, per germline. The CDR3 loop spans 14 amino acids. V shed 6 bases, J shed 2 bases, and the junction held 3 bases outside the gene matches. The CDR3 DNA follows: TGTGCCATCAGCGGGACAGGGACCACAGATACGCAGTATTTT. It specifies CAISGTGTTDTQYF.

This chain uses TRBV6-6 with TRBJ2-7; possibly TRBD1 for D (5 bases). The CDR3 length is 13 residues. Per the germline V gene, CDR1 is MNHNY and CDR2 is SVGAGI (reference sequence). Trimming pared 5 bases from V and 4 bases from J, leaving 12 bases between. CDR3 residues: CASSRDQGYEQYF. The CDR3 DNA reads TGTGCCAGCAGTCGAGACCAGGGTTACGAGCAGTACTTC.

The rearrangement uses TRBV18 and TRBJ1-1; D possibly corresponds to TRBD1 (6 bases). Germline V gene data show CDR1 as KGHSH and CDR2 as LQKENI. Trimming stripped 0 bases from V and 1 base from J, with 12 bases between. This CDR3 spans 16 amino acids. The CDR3 loop reads CASSPPSTGPNTEAFF. In DNA, the CDR3 is TGTGCCAGCTCACCACCGTCCACAGGGCCGAACACTGAAGCTTTCTTT.

This chain uses TRBV30 with TRBJ1-1; 9 positions match TRBD1. The germline V gene has CDR1 GTSNPN and CDR2 SVGIG (reference sequence). Losses at the gene ends were 0 bases for V and 5 bases for J; bases not matched to a gene: 4. This CDR3 has 14 amino acids. The CDR3 coding sequence is TGTGCCTGGAGTGTCAACAGGGGGCCAACTGAAGCTTTCTTT. Protein product: CAWSVNRGPTEAFF.

The chain employs TRBV10-3 and TRBJ2-7, with D hard to call. The CDR3 covers 13 residues. The V and J ends lost 0 bases and 9 bases respectively, with 12 bases between them. Germline V gene lookup returns CDR1 ENHRY and CDR2 SYGVKD. The CDR3 is CAISESNIQSQYF. CDR3 DNA: TGTGCCATCAGTGAGTCGAACATCCAATCGCAGTACTTC.

The chain links TRBV5-1 to TRBJ2-3, with a possible D match to TRBD2 (6 bases). The germline V and J ends were trimmed by 2 bases and 3 bases, with 13 bases remaining between them. Per the germline V gene, CDR1 is SGHRS and CDR2 is YFSETQ. The CDR3 length is 15 residues. This CDR3 is CASSFLTSITDTQYF. CDR3 coding DNA: TGCGCCAGCAGCTTCTTGACTAGTATTACAGATACGCAGTATTTT.

This clone is a singleton in its sample. The chain links TRBV11-2 to TRBJ2-5; unclear D gene. Trimming left V 5 bases short and J 5 bases short, with 15 bases between. Germline assignment: CDR1 SGHAT and CDR2 FQNNGV. This CDR3 spans 14 amino acids. As DNA, the CDR3 is TGTGCCAGCAGCGAACTCTCAGTGATCGAGACCCAGTACTTC. Its protein product is CASSELSVIETQYF.

This clone was seen just once. The CDR3: CTSSQDHRNRWGTQYF. The CDR3 DNA follows: TGCACCAGCAGCCAAGACCACAGGAACCGTTGGGGGACCCAGTACTTC. The rearrangement uses TRBV1 and TRBJ2-5; the table names TRBD1, a call not compared with the DNA. TRBV1 is a pseudogene locus. CDR3 length: 16 residues.

This chain joins TRBV27 and TRBJ1-2, with D possibly matching TRBD1 (5 bases). V gave up 8 bases and J gave up 4 bases, with 20 bases separating them. The CDR3 has 15 amino acids. Germline CDR1 and CDR2: MNHEY and SMNVEV (reference sequence). The CDR3 reads CASSLGLGGTYGYTF. Written as DNA, the CDR3 is TGTGCCAGCTCCCTAGGGCTGGGCGGGACCTATGGCTACACCTTC.

This clone was picked up a small number of times. The chain joins TRBV9 to TRBJ1-5; D uncertain. V was shortened by 0 bases and J by 4 bases, with 11 bases between the two germline ends. Germline V gene data show CDR1 as SGDLS and CDR2 as YYNGEE. The CDR3 has 15 amino acids. In DNA form, the CDR3 reads TGTGCCAGCAGCGTAGCTGGTTTACGGAATCAGCCCCAGCATTTT. It codes for CASSVAGLRNQPQHF. The variable domain in full, completed from reference TRBV9 and TRBJ1-5, reads DSGVTQTPKHLITATGQRVTLRCSPRSGDLSVYWYQQSLDQGLQFLIQYYNGEERAKGNILERFSAQQFPDLHSELNLSSLELGDSALYFCASSVAGLRNQPQHFGDGTRLSIL.

The chain is built from TRBV7-8 and TRBJ1-1, with D unresolved. The germline V and J ends were trimmed by 1 base and 3 bases, with 12 bases remaining between them. Germline CDR1 reads SGHVS; CDR2 reads FQNEAQ. The CDR3 consists of 15 residues. The CDR3 sequence is CASSLDPGSDTEAFF. CDR3 nucleotides: TGTGCCAGCAGCTTAGATCCGGGGTCGGACACTGAAGCTTTCTTT.

The chain combines TRBV19 with TRBJ1-2, with 7 bases that match TRBD1. The CDR3 contains 17 residues. The J segment lost 4 bases and the V segment lost 4 bases, leaving 15 bases of the junction unmatched. Looked up from germline, CDR1 is LNHDA and CDR2 is SQIVND (reference sequence). The CDR3 is CASSKTSRTGEGYGYTF. CDR3 nucleotide sequence: TGTGCCAGTAGTAAAACATCCAGGACAGGAGAGGGCTATGGCTACACCTTC.